The TCR beta chain under discussion was sequenced for a study of early T cells in non-severe SARS-CoV-2 infection (dated by TCRdb to 2020 to 2023). Turning to the overall study: Because TCR sequencing relied on bulk RNA taken from unsorted whole blood, pairing of alpha and beta chains was not possible. What the authors observed across the whole study: VDJdb matching was skewed toward anti-spike CD8 responses and likely underestimated virus-specific expansions, missing private and CD4 specificities.

Reading from cysteine to phenylalanine, the CDR3 counts 13 amino acids. CDR3 DNA is the only sequence kept; it has 39 bases, read in frame from the first base. CDR1 and CDR2, looked up from the germline V gene (reference sequence), are LGHDT and YNNKEL. Ends trimmed: V by 4 bases, J by 5 bases; bases unmatched to a gene: 4. Library generation was performed with 5' RACE. Data came from a NextSeq 500. To correct for sequencing error and PCR bias, the TCR library protocol tagged individual cDNA molecules with unique molecular identifiers. Sequencing covered both TCR alpha and beta chains, and within each sample the abundances of alpha and beta sequences were tightly co-correlated. From the authors' description of their analysis: Decombinator V4 was used to annotate the V gene, J gene and CDR3 of the TCR sequences. TCRs were defined as expanded if a significant change between any two time points was detected under a Poisson model with p below 0.0001. TCR abundances were normalised to the total number of TCRs sequenced per sample and expressed as counts per million. MAIT TCRs were defined by TRAV1-2 paired with TRAJ12, TRAJ20 or TRAJ33, and iNKT TCRs by TRAV10 paired with TRAJ18. VDJdb, accessed 1 November 2021, was searched for CMV, EBV and SARS-CoV-2 annotated TCRs, excluding TCRs annotated for multiple antigens. TCRdb trimmed public reads at Q25 via fastp, called clones via MiXCR and kept in-frame beta chains. One record per CDR3 amino acid sequence lists the most common genes and DNA. The V and J calls come from TCRdb's annotation, not from the publication. Across this sample there are tens of thousands of distinct CDR3 sequences, with around 5% seen only once. The top ten clonotypes cover 4% to 5.5% of the sample.

With respect to this clonotype: Its antigen is not yet known. Base qualities are missing; no much larger clone stands one base away.

Set within a cohort of healthcare workers in London, UK, this nested case-control study involved weekly PCR testing of nasopharyngeal swabs along with blood sampling. Healthcare workers were enrolled in the week of the UK lockdown, from 23 to 31 March 2020, and were followed every week for up to roughly 16 weeks. This TCR was recovered from an adult who was a healthcare worker with PCR-confirmed SARS-CoV-2 infection or an uninfected control (not recorded which). Sequencing was done on a sample of whole blood. The sequence is built from TRBV3-1 and TRBJ2-5, and 7 junctional nucleotides match TRBD2. The CDR3 protein is CASSLGLPETQYF. The nucleotide sequence reads TGTGCCAGCAGCCTGGGACTACCGGAGACCCAGTACTTC.